This TCR beta chain was sequenced during a study of human T cells and chemical hapten exposure. Study summary: Subjects had 2% DPC placed on about 2 cm by about 2 cm of upper inner arm skin for sensitization. Study conclusions and caveats: There was a positive correlation between PT1 expanded TCR counts and patch test score.

Deletions cut 1 base from V and 9 bases from J, with 13 bases between. The CDR3 totals 14 residues. The time point is: patch test 1, 2 weeks after DPC sensitization. Stated treatment: therapeutic diphenylcyclopropenone sensitization with weekly scalp DPC. This clonotype was counted many times. The antigen remains undetermined. Attachment of unique molecular identifiers to individual cDNA molecules was performed in the library. The authors' processing: Sequenced samples showed a median of roughly 99,000 TCRs each, with counts running from around 25,000 to 690,000. TCRdb re-derived calls from the RACE reads in MiXCR, one entry per CDR3 protein. For this entry, the V and J calls and clone size follow TCRdb and not the study's own pipeline. This repertoire shows 90,000 to 120,000 distinct CDR3 sequences, approximately 10% found once; its top ten account for under 4.5%.

The sequenced sample was whole blood, obtained in connection with sensitization to the hapten diphenylcyclopropenone (DPC). The origin of this receptor is a woman in her 40s with alopecia areata. Some clones in this sample may be carry-over from other donors' samples. The genes are TRBV12-3 or TRBV12-4 and TRBJ2-1; D gene uncertain. CDR3 sequence (DNA): TGTGCCAGCAGTTTAGGGTATAGCCCACTTGAGCAGTTCTTC. Amino acids: CASSLGYSPLEQFF.